In its sample, the clone carrying this TCR beta chain was seen once. Its cognate antigen is unknown. V was clipped by 7 bases and J by 2 bases, with 12 bases between them. The CDR3 consists of 14 residues. Germline-derived CDR1 and CDR2 are SNHLY and FYNNEI. The data were taken from a study of T cell responses to AZD1222 COVID-19 vaccine. The study's findings and limits: It was only after the peak T cell response that any repertoires were sampled.

Only in-frame clones appear in the TCRdb table, and some are missing; sequencing was by immunoSEQ multiplex PCR. The sample consists of tens of thousands of clones, around 88% of them appearing once. The origin of this receptor is an adult in good health. Sequenced material: peripheral blood, taken on day 0 of AZD1222 vaccination. This chain connects TRBV2 to TRBJ2-1; tentative D call: TRBD2 (5 bases). The CDR3 loop is CASISERAYNEQFF. Written as DNA, the CDR3 is TGTGCCAGCATCTCGGAGAGGGCCTACAATGAGCAGTTCTTC.